A single sample is the source of the 20 T cell receptor beta chains below, sequenced in a study of T cells in Graves' hyperthyroidism and ophthalmopathy. RNA transcripts gave rise to amplified TCR beta CDR3 regions. In the first-round RT-PCR of the TCR CDR3, the HTBI primer set was used. TCRdb reprocessed the multiplex PCR reads with MiXCR, giving one entry per CDR3 protein. The profile shows a few hundred thousand distinct CDR3 sequences, approximately 15% of them singletons. The sample comprised blood. All receptors derive from a woman between 40 and 55 years old with Graves' ophthalmopathy.

The sample holds many counts of this clonotype. The genes are TRBV28 and TRBJ1-2, with TRBD1 as a possible D gene (5 bases). Trimming took off 10 bases at V and 0 bases at J, with 18 bases between the two ends. The CDR3 covers 15 residues. Germline lookup yields CDR1 MDHEN and CDR2 SYDVKM. The CDR3 DNA is TGTGCCACCCTTAAAGGGGCAGGCGCTAACTATGGCTACACCTTC. Its translation: CATLKGAGANYGYTF.

There are many counts of this clonotype. V usage is TRBV2 and J usage is TRBJ1-1, with 10 bases lining up with TRBD1. Germline values: CDR1 SNHLY, CDR2 FYNNEI. The ends lost 6 bases at V and 8 bases at J; junction bases unmatched: 6. This CDR3 contains 13 residues. Written as DNA, the CDR3 is TGTGCCAGCAGCGGGGACAGGGGATTCGAAGCTTTCTTT. Its protein is CASSGDRGFEAFF.

A remark on this clonotype: A much more abundant neighbour one base away suggests this may be a read error. The V and J genes are TRBV29-1 and TRBJ2-3, with D tentatively TRBD2 (6 bases). This CDR3 is 16 amino acids long. Germline loops: CDR1 SQVTM, CDR2 ANQGSEA. Deletions cut 4 bases from V and 0 bases from J, with 17 bases between. The DNA for the CDR3 is TGCAGCGTTGCGGGAGATCAGGGAGGCAGCACAGATACGCAGTATTTT. This encodes CSVAGDQGGSTDTQYF.

The chain uses TRBV28 and TRBJ1-6; D is uncertain. Germline lookup yields CDR1 MDHEN and CDR2 SYDVKM. The CDR3 is 16 residues long. V was cut by 3 bases and J by 7 bases, with 16 bases left in between. The CDR3 spells CASSFYGHLKNSPLHF. The CDR3 DNA reads as TGTGCCAGCAGTTTTTATGGTCATTTAAAGAATTCACCCCTCCACTTT.

In this sample, this clonotype turned up many times. The V gene is TRBV9, the J gene TRBJ2-5; TRBD2 agrees at 10 bases. Germline V gene data show CDR1 as SGDLS and CDR2 as YYNGEE. J gave up 2 bases and V 0 bases, and 7 bases lay outside the gene matches. This CDR3 region has 17 residues. CDR3 residues: CASSVGPLAGEQETQYF. The CDR3 nucleotides read TGTGCCAGCAGCGTAGGTCCTCTAGCGGGAGAACAAGAGACCCAGTACTTC.

The rearrangement links TRBV5-1 to TRBJ1-3; the D gene is possibly TRBD1 (6 bases). Deletions cut 0 bases from V and 0 bases from J, with 16 bases between. Germline V CDR1 and CDR2: SGHRS, YFSETQ. The CDR3 sequence is 18 residues long. The DNA for the CDR3 is TGCGCCAGCAGCTTGGGTTCAACAGGGCCCAGCTCTGGAAACACCATATATTTT. Protein sequence: CASSLGSTGPSSGNTIYF.

For the CDR3, the DNA is TGCAGCGTAACAGGGGGGCCGGGCAATCAGCCCCAGCATTTT. Its translation: CSVTGGPGNQPQHF. The chain recombines TRBV29-1 with TRBJ1-5; 8 bases are a match to TRBD1. This CDR3 is built from 14 residues. Germline V CDR1 and CDR2: SQVTM, ANQGSEA. Trimming removed 6 bases from V and 2 bases from J; junction bases left unmatched: 6.

As for this clonotype: Possible read error: a much larger clone is one base away. This chain links TRBV12-3 or TRBV12-4 with TRBJ2-1; a weak D match, TRBD1 (5 bases). V lost 4 bases, J lost 12 bases, and 16 bases lay in between. The CDR3 extends over 13 amino acids. The CDR3 is CASSSKGVGRQFF. The CDR3 bases are TGTGCCAGCAGTTCAAAAGGGGTTGGAAGGCAGTTCTTC.

This clonotype was seen ten or more times. The rearrangement uses TRBV2 and TRBJ2-7; no clear D gene. This CDR3 contains 13 residues. Between the trimmed V and J ends, which lost 4 bases and 2 bases, there was a span of 9 bases. From germline, CDR1 is SNHLY and CDR2 FYNNEI. CDR3 in amino acids: CASSGLRTYEQYF. The CDR3 DNA follows: TGTGCCAGCAGTGGCCTCAGAACCTACGAGCAGTACTTC.

This CDR3 is CASSPPDGGAYNEQFF. CDR3 in DNA: TGTGCCAGCTCACCACCGGACGGGGGGGCCTACAATGAGCAGTTCTTC. The chain carries TRBV18 and TRBJ2-1; the match to TRBD2 covers 8 bases. Germline loops: CDR1 KGHSH, CDR2 LQKENI. The V gene end was trimmed by 0 bases and the J gene end by 2 bases; junction bases not matched to a gene: 3. The CDR3 totals 16 residues.

The sample holds a few counts of this clonotype. The chain is built from TRBV11-2 and TRBJ2-4; no firm D call. Per the germline V gene, CDR1 is SGHAT and CDR2 is FQNNGV. This CDR3 spans 15 amino acids. Deletions cut 6 bases from V and 0 bases from J, with 12 bases between. The CDR3 DNA is TGTGCCAGCAGTGAAGTGGACCTAGCCAAAAACATTCAGTACTTC. Translated, it gives CASSEVDLAKNIQYF.

The V call is TRBV6-5, the J call TRBJ2-5; unclear D gene. The CDR3 has 15 amino acids. Trimming left V 4 bases short and J 1 base short, with 13 bases between. The germline gives CDR1 MNHEY, CDR2 SVGAGI. The CDR3 reads CASSLRAGLQETQYF. CDR3 bases: TGTGCCAGCAGTTTACGGGCAGGTCTCCAAGAGACCCAGTACTTC.

The chain links TRBV7-9 to TRBJ1-1, with D unresolved. With 6 bases removed from V and 4 bases from J, the gap between germline ends came to 12 bases. This CDR3 region has 13 residues. Looked up from germline, CDR1 is SEHNR and CDR2 is FQNEAQ (reference sequence). CDR3 sequence: CASSSEWSTEAFF. The CDR3 DNA reads as TGTGCCAGCAGTTCAGAGTGGAGCACTGAAGCTTTCTTT.

This clonotype was detected a few times. The chain combines TRBV7-6 with TRBJ2-7; 7 nucleotides agree with TRBD1. Germline lookup yields CDR1 SGHVS and CDR2 FNYEAQ. CDR3 size: 15 residues. Trimming removed 5 bases from V and 7 bases from J; junction bases left unmatched: 14. CDR3 amino acids: CASSNRPGTVIEQYF. DNA of the CDR3: TGTGCCAGCAGCAACAGACCCGGGACAGTTATTGAGCAGTACTTC.

This clonotype was found a few times. J is TRBJ2-5 and V is TRBV5-8; D is perhaps TRBD2 (8 bases). The V and J ends lost 3 bases and 5 bases respectively, with 17 bases between them. The CDR3 runs to 15 residues. Germline V CDR1 and CDR2: SGHTS, YDEGEE. In DNA, the CDR3 is TGTGCCAGCAGCTCCACGGGAGGGGGCCGCGAGACCCAGTACTTC. Translating gives CASSSTGGGRETQYF.

This clonotype was seen many times. This chain connects TRBV18 to TRBJ1-1; D gene uncertain. V lost 4 bases and J 1 base, leaving 13 bases between the germline ends. This CDR3 spans 15 amino acids. In germline, CDR1 is KGHSH, CDR2 LQKENI. This CDR3 reads CASSRRQIRNTEAFF. CDR3 nucleotide sequence: TGTGCCAGCTCACGACGGCAGATTAGGAACACTGAAGCTTTCTTT.

This clonotype has just a few counts. The genes are TRBV7-9 and TRBJ2-3; D might be TRBD1 (7 bases). The CDR3 totals 16 residues. The germline V gene encodes CDR1 SEHNR and CDR2 FQNEAQ (reference sequence). V gave up 7 bases and J gave up 0 bases, with 17 bases separating them. The CDR3 DNA sequence: TGTGCCAGCAACCCAGGGGGAGGATATAGCACAGATACGCAGTATTTT. Its protein is CASNPGGGYSTDTQYF.

This clonotype was counted only a few times. The chain combines TRBV5-1 with TRBJ1-2; 10 bases fit TRBD1. The CDR3 is 14 residues long. V lost 4 bases and J lost 6; bases outside the gene matches: 6. Germline V gene data show CDR1 as SGHRS and CDR2 as YFSETQ. The CDR3 nucleotides are TGCGCCAGCAGCGGGGGGACAGGGGAGGATGGCTACACCTTC. It specifies CASSGGTGEDGYTF.

This clonotype was detected ten times or more. The rearrangement joins TRBV12-3 or TRBV12-4 to TRBJ2-1; D tentatively reads TRBD1 or TRBD2 (5 bases each). V was shortened by 6 bases and J by 15 bases, with 21 bases between the two germline ends. The CDR3 consists of 13 residues. CDR3 sequence reads: CASRPGPVTSPFF. CDR3 in DNA: TGTGCCAGCAGGCCGGGACCCGTAACATCACCGTTCTTC.

The chain's CDR3 is CAISENGGNTGELFF. Written as DNA, the CDR3 is TGTGCCATCAGTGAGAATGGAGGGAACACCGGGGAGCTGTTTTTT. The V gene is TRBV10-3, the J gene TRBJ2-2; TRBD2 is a possible D gene (5 bases). The germline V and J ends were trimmed by 2 bases and 1 base, with 8 bases remaining between them. This CDR3 has 15 residues. From germline, CDR1 is ENHRY and CDR2 SYGVKD.